Each of the 7 T cell receptor beta chains below was sequenced from the same sample in a study of blood T cell repertoires in COVID-19. Assay used: immunoSEQ multiplex PCR; TCRdb lists only in-frame clones, some missing. The repertoire holds over 100,000 clones, with nearly 70% as singletons. The specimen was peripheral blood. The source of these receptors is a woman between 65 and 79 years old with acute or convalescent COVID-19.

The V gene is TRBV19, the J gene TRBJ2-7; 7 bases align to TRBD2. The length of the CDR3 is 13 residues. CDR1 and CDR2 (germline): LNHDA, SQIVND (reference sequence). V shed 6 bases, J shed 6 bases, and the junction held 8 bases outside the gene matches. The CDR3 is CASRGSGIPEQYF. The CDR3 DNA reads as TGTGCCAGTAGAGGAAGCGGGATCCCCGAGCAGTACTTC. Full variable domain (outside the CDR3, taken from reference TRBV19 and TRBJ2-7): DGGITQSPKYLFRKEGQNVTLSCEQNLNHDAMYWYRQDPGQGLRLIYYSQIVNDFQKGDIAEGYSVSREKKESFPLTVTSAQKNPTAFYLCASRGSGIPEQYFGPGTRLTVT.

This clone was recorded a few times. The CDR3 nucleotides are TGTGCCAGCAGCCCAAAGGGGACTAGCGGCGCAGATACGCAGTATTTT. It encodes CASSPKGTSGADTQYF. The chain carries TRBV7-9 and TRBJ2-3; 11 positions match TRBD2. J lost 4 bases, V lost 5 bases, and 8 bases had no gene match. CDR3 length: 16 amino acids. Germline loops: CDR1 SEHNR, CDR2 FQNEAQ (reference sequence).

The chain recombines TRBV28 with TRBJ2-2; possibly TRBD1 for D (6 bases). There are 15 residues in the CDR3. CDR1 and CDR2 from the germline V gene are MDHEN and SYDVKM. V was shortened by 5 bases and J by 1 base, with 11 bases between the two germline ends. CDR3 bases: TGTGCCAGCAGTCCAGGGGCCCTGAACACCGGGGAGCTGTTTTTT. Translated: CASSPGALNTGELFF.

With regard to this clone: Other DNA sequences in this sample translate to the same CDR3. The J gene is TRBJ1-5, the V gene TRBV6-6; possible D gene TRBD1, 6 bases. The V end lost 0 bases, the J end lost 5 bases, and 8 bases lay between the germline ends. From germline, CDR1 is MNHNY and CDR2 SVGAGI (reference sequence). The CDR3 totals 14 residues. The CDR3, as DNA: TGTGCCAGCAGTTACTCCCAGGGGTATCAGCCCCAGCATTTT. This codes for CASSYSQGYQPQHF.

This clone has more than one count but fewer than ten. This chain links TRBV5-1 with TRBJ2-7; TRBD1 matches at 7 bases. V dropped 0 bases and J dropped 6; count of bases not matched to a gene: 3. CDR3 length: 13 residues. Germline values: CDR1 SGHRS, CDR2 YFSETQ. CDR3: CASSLGDSGEQYF. DNA of the CDR3: TGCGCCAGCAGCTTGGGGGACAGCGGCGAGCAGTACTTC.

The J gene is TRBJ1-2, the V gene TRBV11-2; D not resolved. Per germline, CDR1 SGHAT and CDR2 FQNNGV. The CDR3 extends over 13 amino acids. The V gene lost 5 bases and the J gene lost 0 bases, with 7 bases spanning the gap. CDR3 region: CASSRSTNYGYTF. CDR3 nucleotide sequence: TGTGCCAGCAGCCGCAGTACTAACTATGGCTACACCTTC.

The chain combines TRBV5-1 with TRBJ1-6; 7 nucleotides match TRBD1. CDR1 is SGHRS and CDR2 is YFSETQ in the germline V gene. CDR3 length: 15 residues. J lost 6 bases, V lost 4 bases, and 7 bases had no gene match. CDR3 nucleotide sequence: TGCGCCAGCAGCAGACAGGGCCATACTAATTCACCCCTCCACTTT. This translates into CASSRQGHTNSPLHF.